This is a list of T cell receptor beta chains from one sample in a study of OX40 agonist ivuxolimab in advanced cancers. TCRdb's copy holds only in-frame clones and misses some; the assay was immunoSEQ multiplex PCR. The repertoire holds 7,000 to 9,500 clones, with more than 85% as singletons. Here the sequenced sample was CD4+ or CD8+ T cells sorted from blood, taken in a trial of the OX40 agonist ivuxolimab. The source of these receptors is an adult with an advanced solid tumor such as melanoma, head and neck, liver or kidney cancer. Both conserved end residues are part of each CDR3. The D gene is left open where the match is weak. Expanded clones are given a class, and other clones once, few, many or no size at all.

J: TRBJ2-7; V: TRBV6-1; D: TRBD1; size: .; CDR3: CASSAGTGGGYEQYF; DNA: TGTGCCAGCAGTGCCGGGACAGGGGGAGGCTACGAGCAGTACTTC
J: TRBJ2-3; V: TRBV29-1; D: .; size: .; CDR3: CSSMDKGLTDTQYF; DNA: TGCAGCTCTATGGACAAGGGTCTCACAGATACGCAGTATTTT
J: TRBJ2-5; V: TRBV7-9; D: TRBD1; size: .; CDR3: CASSFSPGQGRETQYF; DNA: TGTGCCAGCAGCTTCTCCCCGGGACAGGGGCGGGAGACCCAGTACTTC
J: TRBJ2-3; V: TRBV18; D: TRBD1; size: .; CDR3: CASSTQDRGKDTQYF; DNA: TGTGCCAGCTCAACCCAAGACAGGGGTAAAGATACGCAGTATTTT
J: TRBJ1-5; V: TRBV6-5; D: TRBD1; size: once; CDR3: CADNTTGANQPQHF; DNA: TGTGCAGACAATACGACAGGGGCAAATCAGCCCCAGCATTTT
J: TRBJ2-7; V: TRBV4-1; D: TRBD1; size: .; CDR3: CASSQERVRQGAYEQYF; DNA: TGCGCCAGCAGCCAAGAAAGGGTGAGGCAGGGGGCCTACGAGCAGTACTTC
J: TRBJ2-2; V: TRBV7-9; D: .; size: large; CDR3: CASRLGQINTGELFF; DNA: TGTGCCAGCAGGTTGGGACAAATCAACACCGGGGAGCTGTTTTTT
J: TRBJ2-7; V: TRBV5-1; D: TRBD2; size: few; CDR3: CASSLSLAGYEQYF; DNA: TGCGCCAGCAGCTTGAGTCTAGCGGGCTACGAGCAGTACTTC
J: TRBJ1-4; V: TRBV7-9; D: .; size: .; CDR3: CASSLAGGGLEKLFF; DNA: TGTGCCAGCAGCTTAGCGGGAGGAGGACTCGAAAAACTGTTTTTT
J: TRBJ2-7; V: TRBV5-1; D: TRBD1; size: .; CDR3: CASSFGTALEQYF; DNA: TGCGCCAGCAGCTTCGGGACAGCCCTTGAGCAGTACTTC
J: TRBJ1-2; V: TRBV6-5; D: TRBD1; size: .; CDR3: CASSYGQGGGYTF; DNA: TGTGCCAGCAGTTACGGACAGGGGGGTGGCTACACCTTC
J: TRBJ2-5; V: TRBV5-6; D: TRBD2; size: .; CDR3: CASILAASGSETQYF; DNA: TGTGCCAGCATCCTGGCCGCTAGCGGGAGTGAGACCCAGTACTTC
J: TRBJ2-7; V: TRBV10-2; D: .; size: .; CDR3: CASSGGDSGIRHEQYF; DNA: TGCGCCAGCAGTGGGGGGGACAGCGGGATCCGGCACGAGCAGTACTTC
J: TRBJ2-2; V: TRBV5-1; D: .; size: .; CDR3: CASSLGYGSRGDGELFF; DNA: TGCGCCAGCAGCTTGGGATACGGGAGTAGAGGAGACGGGGAGCTGTTTTTT
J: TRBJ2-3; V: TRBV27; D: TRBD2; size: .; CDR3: CASRLAGGYRTDTQYF; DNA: TGTGCCAGCAGGTTAGCGGGGGGTTACCGCACAGATACGCAGTATTTT
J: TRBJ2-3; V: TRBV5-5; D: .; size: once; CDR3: CASSLGGRTDTQYF; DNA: TGTGCCAGCAGCTTAGGAGGGAGAACAGATACGCAGTATTTT
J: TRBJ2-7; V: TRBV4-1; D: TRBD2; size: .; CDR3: CASSSRAGGAYEQYF; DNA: TGCGCCAGCAGCTCACGGGCGGGAGGGGCCTACGAGCAGTACTTC
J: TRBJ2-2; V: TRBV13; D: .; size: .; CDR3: CASSADRTSNTGELFF; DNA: TGTGCCAGCAGCGCCGACAGGACATCGAACACCGGGGAGCTGTTTTTT
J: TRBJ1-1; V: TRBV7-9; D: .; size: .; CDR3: CASSLPSANTEAFF; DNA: TGTGCCAGCAGCTTACCAAGCGCGAACACTGAAGCTTTCTTT
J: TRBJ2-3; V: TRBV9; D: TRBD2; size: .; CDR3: CASRGTSGSGDTQYF; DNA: TGTGCCAGCAGGGGGACTAGCGGGAGTGGCGATACGCAGTATTTT
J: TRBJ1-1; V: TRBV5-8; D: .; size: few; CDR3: CASSLVAGVTEAFF; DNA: TGTGCCAGCAGCTTGGTAGCTGGGGTCACTGAAGCTTTCTTT
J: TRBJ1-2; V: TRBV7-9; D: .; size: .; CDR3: CASTGSSPGVNYGYTF; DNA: TGTGCCAGCACGGGATCGAGCCCAGGGGTTAACTATGGCTACACCTTC
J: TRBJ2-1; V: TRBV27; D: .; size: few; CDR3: CASSLRVESYNEQFF; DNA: TGTGCCAGCAGTCTCAGAGTAGAGTCCTACAATGAGCAGTTCTTC
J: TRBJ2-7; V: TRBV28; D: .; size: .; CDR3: CASSPILAGQAYEQYF; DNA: TGTGCCAGCAGTCCAATCCTAGCGGGACAGGCCTACGAGCAGTACTTC
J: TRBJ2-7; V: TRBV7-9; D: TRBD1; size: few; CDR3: CASSPPADRGDEQYF; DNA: TGTGCCAGCAGCCCACCCGCCGACAGGGGCGACGAGCAGTACTTC
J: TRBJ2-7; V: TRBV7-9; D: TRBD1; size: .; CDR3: CASTSGTGPSSYEQYF; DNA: TGTGCCAGCACCTCAGGGACAGGGCCAAGCTCCTACGAGCAGTACTTC
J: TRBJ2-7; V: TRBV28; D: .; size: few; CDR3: CASSFQTETYEQYF; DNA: TGTGCCAGCAGTTTCCAGACGGAAACCTACGAGCAGTACTTC
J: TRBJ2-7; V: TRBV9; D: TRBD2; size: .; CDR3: CASSVVGSSGEQYF; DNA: TGTGCCAGCAGCGTAGTGGGGTCTAGCGGCGAGCAGTACTTC
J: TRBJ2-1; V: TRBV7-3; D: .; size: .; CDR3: CASSLLLGGDNEQFF; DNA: TGTGCCAGCAGCTTATTACTAGGCGGAGACAATGAGCAGTTCTTC
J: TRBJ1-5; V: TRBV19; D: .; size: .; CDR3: CASMAFVYSNQPQHF; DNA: TGTGCCAGTATGGCGTTCGTTTATAGCAATCAGCCCCAGCATTTT
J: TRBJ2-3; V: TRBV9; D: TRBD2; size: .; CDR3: CASSVGGSGTITDTQYF; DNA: TGTGCCAGCAGCGTAGGCGGTAGTGGGACTATCACAGATACGCAGTATTTT
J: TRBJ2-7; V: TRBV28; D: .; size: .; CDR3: CASSLGLSYEQYF; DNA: TGTGCCAGCAGTTTGGGACTCTCCTACGAGCAGTACTTC
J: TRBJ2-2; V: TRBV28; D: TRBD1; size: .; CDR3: CASSPPGTGNTGELFF; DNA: TGTGCCAGCAGTCCCCCTGGGACAGGGAACACCGGGGAGCTGTTTTTT